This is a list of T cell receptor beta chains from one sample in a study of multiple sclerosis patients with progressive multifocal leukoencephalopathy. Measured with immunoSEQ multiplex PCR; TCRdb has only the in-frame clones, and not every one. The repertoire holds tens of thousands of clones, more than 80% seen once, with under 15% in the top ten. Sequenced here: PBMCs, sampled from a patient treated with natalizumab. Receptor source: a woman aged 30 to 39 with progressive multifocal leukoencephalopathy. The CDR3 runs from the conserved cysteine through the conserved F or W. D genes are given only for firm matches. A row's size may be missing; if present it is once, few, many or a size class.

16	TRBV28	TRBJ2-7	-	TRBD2	CASSSLTSGRVYEQYF	TGTGCCAGCAGCTCTCTGACTAGCGGGAGGGTATACGAGCAGTACTTC
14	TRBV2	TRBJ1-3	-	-	CASRPQGPGNTIYF	TGTGCCAGCCGACCTCAGGGACCTGGAAACACCATATATTTT
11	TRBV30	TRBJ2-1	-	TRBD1	CAWNTGGGQFF	TGTGCCTGGAATACAGGGGGCGGGCAGTTCTTC
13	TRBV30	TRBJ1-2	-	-	CAWSVKGSHGYTF	TGTGCCTGGAGTGTAAAGGGCAGCCATGGCTACACCTTC
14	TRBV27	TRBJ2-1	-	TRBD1	CASSPGQGINEQFF	TGTGCCAGCAGTCCGGGACAGGGGATTAATGAGCAGTTCTTC
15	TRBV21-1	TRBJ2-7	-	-	CASSPGTGSSYEQYF	TGTGCCAGCAGCCCTGGGACAGGGAGCTCCTACGAGCAGTACTTC
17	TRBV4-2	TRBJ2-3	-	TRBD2	CASSPLAGGLTTDTQYF	TGTGCCAGCAGCCCTCTAGCGGGAGGGTTGACCACAGATACGCAGTATTTT
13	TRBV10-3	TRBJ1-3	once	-	CAIGGYSGNTIYF	TGTGCCATCGGGGGGTACTCTGGAAACACCATATATTTT
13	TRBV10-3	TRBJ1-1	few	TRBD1	CAIRTGLGNEAFF	TGTGCCATCAGGACAGGGTTGGGAAATGAAGCTTTCTTT
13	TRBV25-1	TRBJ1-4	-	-	CASSPTGIEKLFF	TGTGCCAGCAGTCCCACAGGGATTGAAAAACTGTTTTTT
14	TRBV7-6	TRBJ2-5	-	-	CASSLQPLTGTQYF	TGTGCCAGCAGCTTACAACCCTTGACTGGGACCCAGTACTTC
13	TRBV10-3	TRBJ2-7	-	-	CASRDLSTYEQYF	TGTGCCAGCCGGGACCTCTCGACCTACGAGCAGTACTTC
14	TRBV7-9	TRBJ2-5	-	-	CASSLVTGAGTQYF	TGTGCCAGCAGCTTAGTTACCGGGGCAGGGACCCAGTACTTC
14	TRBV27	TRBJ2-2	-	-	CASSLEGLSGELFF	TGTGCCAGCAGTTTAGAGGGACTCAGCGGGGAGCTGTTTTTT
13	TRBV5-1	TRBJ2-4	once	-	CASSLRDQDIQYF	TGCGCCAGCAGCTTGCGCGACCAAGACATTCAGTACTTC
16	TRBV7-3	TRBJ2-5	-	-	CASSLLGRGSGKTQYF	TGTGCCAGCAGCTTATTGGGCAGGGGATCGGGAAAGACCCAGTACTTC
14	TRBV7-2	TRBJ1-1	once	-	CASSLRVGDTEAFF	TGTGCCAGCAGCTTGAGGGTGGGAGACACCGAAGCTTTCTTT
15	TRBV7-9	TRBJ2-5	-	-	CASSPGGGAGETQYF	TGTGCCAGCAGCCCTGGTGGAGGGGCTGGGGAGACCCAGTACTTC
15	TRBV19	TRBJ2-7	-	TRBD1	CASSIRTGTWIEQYF	TGTGCCAGTAGTATACGGACAGGGACCTGGATCGAGCAGTACTTC
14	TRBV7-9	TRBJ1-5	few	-	CASSRSPGNQPQHF	TGTGCCAGCAGCCGTTCTCCGGGGAATCAGCCCCAGCATTTT
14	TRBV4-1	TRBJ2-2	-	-	CASSQGQNTGELFF	TGCGCCAGCAGCCAAGGACAGAACACCGGGGAGCTGTTTTTT
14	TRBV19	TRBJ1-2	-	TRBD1	CASSTMGQLYGYTF	TGTGCCAGTAGTACAATGGGACAGCTCTATGGCTACACCTTC
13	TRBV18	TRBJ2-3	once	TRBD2	CATLPGGTDTQYF	TGTGCCACCCTTCCCGGGGGGACAGATACGCAGTATTTT
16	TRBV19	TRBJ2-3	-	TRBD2	CASSTSTSGSTDTQYF	TGTGCCAGTAGTACCTCGACTAGCGGATCCACAGATACGCAGTATTTT
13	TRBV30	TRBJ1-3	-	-	CAGGRESGNTIYF	TGTGCCGGGGGACGAGAGTCTGGAAACACCATATATTTT
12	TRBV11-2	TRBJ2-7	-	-	CASSLDRYEQYF	TGTGCCAGCAGCTTAGATCGATACGAGCAGTACTTC
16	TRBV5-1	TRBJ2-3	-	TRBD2	CAGSPNGLASTDTQYF	TGCGCCGGCAGCCCAAACGGACTAGCAAGCACAGATACGCAGTATTTT
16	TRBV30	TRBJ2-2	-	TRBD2	CAWSVGLAGKAGELFF	TGTGCCTGGAGTGTCGGTCTAGCGGGAAAGGCCGGGGAGCTGTTTTTT